The text below deals with one T cell receptor beta chain. The data are from a study of blood T cell repertoires in COVID-19. Study details: From the United States, Italy and Spain came samples of acute and convalescent COVID-19. PBMCs, B-cell-depleted T cells, or T cells provided the cDNA or gDNA that made up the material.

Study processing details: Scientists estimated how many nucleated cells there were by amplifying reference gene primers. Data came from immunoSEQ multiplex PCR; TCRdb stores just in-frame clones and leaves some out. V and J calls and clone size are those listed in that table; D and trimming were worked out from the DNA. The profile covers around 45,000 clones, with roughly 71% appearing a single time and approximately 6.2% taken by the ten largest. Per germline, CDR1 KGHDR and CDR2 SFDVKD. J was trimmed by 8 bases and V by 3 bases; bases with no gene match: 13. CDR3 length: 18 amino acids. The sample comprised peripheral blood. V is TRBV24-1 and J is TRBJ2-1; 12 nucleotides line up with TRBD2. The receptor's source is a man at least 80 years old with acute or convalescent COVID-19. Here the CDR3 reads CATSDPAGASGRGDEQFF. CDR3 DNA: TGTGCCACCAGTGATCCCGCAGGGGCTAGCGGGAGGGGCGATGAGCAGTTCTTC.